This is a list of T cell receptor beta chains from one sample in a study of blood T cell repertoires in COVID-19. Using immunoSEQ multiplex PCR, the repertoire was profiled, and TCRdb retains in-frame clones only, with some absent. The sample comprises 150,000 or so clones, 82% of which are singletons, and approximately 11% rests with the top ten. The sequenced sample was PBMCs or T cells enriched from blood (not recorded which). The origin of the receptors is a man in his fifties or sixties who had recovered from COVID-19. The CDR3 runs from the conserved cysteine through the conserved F or W. Fields, in order: V gene, J gene, CDR3 protein.

>TRBV5-1|TRBJ1-2
CASSLEGVGGGNGYTF
>TRBV18|TRBJ2-5
CASSPDLQAETQYF
>TRBV5-6|TRBJ1-3
CASSLLQGSAGNTIYF
>TRBV7-9|TRBJ2-7
CASEGLYEQYF
>TRBV4-1|TRBJ1-2
CASSQVTGSYAYGYTF
>TRBV11-2|TRBJ1-6
CASSLSSGRGNSPLHF
>TRBV19|TRBJ2-7
CASSILGSGPYEQYF
>TRBV3-1/TRBV3-2|TRBJ1-5
CASSQDSGAVNQPQHF
>TRBV4-2|TRBJ2-3
CASSQDRNSRYF
>TRBV30|TRBJ2-5
CAWSGGLEETQYF
>TRBV28|TRBJ2-7
CASSQSPIAGVPYEQYF
>TRBV28|TRBJ2-7
CASSPGGREQYF
>TRBV12-3/TRBV12-4|TRBJ2-2
CASSFGRGELFF
>TRBV6-5|TRBJ2-3
CASRRRTGSQYF
>TRBV19|TRBJ2-3
CASSSGLIIADTQYF
>TRBV9|TRBJ1-3
CASSVDFNSGNTIYF
>TRBV5-1|TRBJ1-2
CASSLTFGQGYYGYTF
>TRBV19|TRBJ1-1
CASSSRQASEAFF
>TRBV18|TRBJ2-2
CASSPRQDIGELFF
>TRBV4-2|TRBJ1-2
CASSLASGSTDGYTF
>TRBV6-1|TRBJ2-1
CASSKGSLLAASYNEQFF
>TRBV19|TRBJ2-3
CASSTRQAERTDTQYF
>TRBV27|TRBJ1-2
CASSSLTGTGALGYTF
>TRBV28|TRBJ2-5
CASRLPGLAKETQYF
>TRBV5-4|TRBJ1-5
CASSKGQGQNQPQHF
>TRBV2|TRBJ2-2
CASSISVGELFF
>TRBV4-2|TRBJ2-5
CASSQEGLAGGKTQYF
>TRBV9|TRBJ1-4
CASSPLTGGEANEKLFF
>TRBV7-9|TRBJ1-5
CASSSDRNTGSNQPQHF
>TRBV2|TRBJ1-5
CASSPDRVGNQPQHF
>TRBV6-5|TRBJ1-1
CASRRTEMNTEAFF
>TRBV6-5|TRBJ2-2
CASRAGANTGELFF
>TRBV11-2|TRBJ1-6
CASSFNNSPLHF
>TRBV10-2|TRBJ1-3
CASSAETGNGNTIYF
>TRBV3-1/TRBV3-2|TRBJ2-5
CASSPRGRGDQYF
>TRBV11-3|TRBJ2-2
CASSPGQGNAGELFF
>TRBV9|TRBJ2-3
CASSVRGGGGTDTQYF
>TRBV6-5|TRBJ2-7
CASSYWGGLSYEQYF
>TRBV7-3|TRBJ2-2
CASSPGELAGAAGELFF
>TRBV14|TRBJ2-1
CASSGSNFRAEQFF
>TRBV7-9|TRBJ1-6
CASSPTEGHWNSPLHF
>TRBV6-5|TRBJ1-1
CATTGFASEAFF
>TRBV6-6|TRBJ1-2
CASAVHSEGNGYTF